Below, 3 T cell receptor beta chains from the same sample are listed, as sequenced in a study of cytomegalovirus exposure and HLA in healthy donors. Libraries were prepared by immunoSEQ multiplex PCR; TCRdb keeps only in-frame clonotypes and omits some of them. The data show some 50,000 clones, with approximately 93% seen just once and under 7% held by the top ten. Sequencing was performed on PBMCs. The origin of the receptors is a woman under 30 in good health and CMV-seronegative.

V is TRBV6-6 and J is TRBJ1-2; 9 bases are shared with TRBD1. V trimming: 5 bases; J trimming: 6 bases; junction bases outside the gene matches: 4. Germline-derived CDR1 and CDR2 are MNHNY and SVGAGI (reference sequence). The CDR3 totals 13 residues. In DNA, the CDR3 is TGTGCCAGCAGTCGGGGACAGGGCAATGGCTACACCTTC. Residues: CASSRGQGNGYTF.

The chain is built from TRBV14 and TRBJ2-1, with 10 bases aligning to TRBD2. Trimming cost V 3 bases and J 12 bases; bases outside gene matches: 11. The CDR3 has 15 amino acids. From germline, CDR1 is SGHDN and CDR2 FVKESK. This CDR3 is CASSQALAGVEGQFF. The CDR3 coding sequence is TGTGCCAGCAGCCAGGCCCTAGCGGGAGTCGAAGGGCAGTTCTTC.

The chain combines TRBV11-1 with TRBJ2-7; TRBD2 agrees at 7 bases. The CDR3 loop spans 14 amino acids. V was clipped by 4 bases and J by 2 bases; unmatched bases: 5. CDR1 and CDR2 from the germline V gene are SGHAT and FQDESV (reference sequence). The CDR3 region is CASSSREVTYEQYF. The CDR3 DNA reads TGTGCCAGCAGCTCCCGGGAGGTTACCTACGAGCAGTACTTC.